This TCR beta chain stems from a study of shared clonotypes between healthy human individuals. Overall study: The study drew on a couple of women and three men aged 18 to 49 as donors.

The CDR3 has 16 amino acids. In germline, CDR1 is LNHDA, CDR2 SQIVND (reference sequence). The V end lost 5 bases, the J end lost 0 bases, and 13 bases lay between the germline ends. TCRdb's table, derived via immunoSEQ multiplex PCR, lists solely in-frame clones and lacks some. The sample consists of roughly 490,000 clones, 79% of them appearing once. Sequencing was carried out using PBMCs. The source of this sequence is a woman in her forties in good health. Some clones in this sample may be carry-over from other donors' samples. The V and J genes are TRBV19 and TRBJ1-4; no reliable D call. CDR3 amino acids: CASSPGRHATNEKLFF. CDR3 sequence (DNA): TGTGCCAGTAGTCCAGGACGGCATGCAACTAATGAAAAACTGTTTTTT.